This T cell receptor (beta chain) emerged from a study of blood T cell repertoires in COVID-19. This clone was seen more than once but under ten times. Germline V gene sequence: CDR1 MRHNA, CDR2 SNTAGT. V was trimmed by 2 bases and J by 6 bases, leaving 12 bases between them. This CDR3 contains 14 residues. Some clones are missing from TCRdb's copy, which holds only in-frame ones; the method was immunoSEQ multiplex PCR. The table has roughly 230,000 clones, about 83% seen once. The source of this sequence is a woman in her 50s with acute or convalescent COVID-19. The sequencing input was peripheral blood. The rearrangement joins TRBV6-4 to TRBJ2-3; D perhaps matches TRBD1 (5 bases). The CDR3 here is CASSDEGAGDTQYF. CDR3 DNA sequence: TGTGCCAGCAGTGACGAAGGGGCCGGGGATACGCAGTATTTT.